The rows below give T cell receptor beta chains drawn from one sample of a study of T cell changes during pregnancy in multiple sclerosis. Assay used: immunoSEQ multiplex PCR; TCRdb lists only in-frame clones, some missing. The profile shows roughly 37,000 clones, roughly 91% of them singletons. This specimen consisted of CD4+ T cells from peripheral blood mononuclear cells, obtained in the second trimester of pregnancy. The receptors were sampled from a female donor in good health, enrolled as a control in a pregnancy study. Each CDR3 is given without its conserved first and last residue.

V: TRBV6-5
J: TRBJ1-2
CDR3: ASSSLINSYGYT

V: TRBV30
J: TRBJ1-6
CDR3: AWSGGFDSPLH

V: TRBV7-2
J: TRBJ2-1
CDR3: ASTPSRRGKNNEQF

V: TRBV19
J: TRBJ1-2
CDR3: ATSSFAGENYGYT

V: TRBV5-6
J: TRBJ1-2
CDR3: ASSPGQDYGYT

V: TRBV11-3
J: TRBJ2-3
CDR3: ASSLGRGGTQY

V: TRBV4-2
J: TRBJ2-7
CDR3: ASGPLAGEYEQY

V: TRBV6-5
J: TRBJ2-5
CDR3: ASSPGTAQETQY

V: TRBV11-3
J: TRBJ2-7
CDR3: ASSLGQGDKQY

V: TRBV10-3
J: TRBJ1-1
CDR3: AISESEALNTEAF

V: TRBV5-1
J: TRBJ2-5
CDR3: ASSLGLLEGETQY

V: TRBV11-2
J: TRBJ2-5
CDR3: ASSSLAGVETQY

V: TRBV19
J: TRBJ1-5
CDR3: ASSIGSRGEQPQH

V: TRBV29-1
J: TRBJ2-7
CDR3: SAKGDRDRGGNEQY

V: TRBV5-8
J: TRBJ1-1
CDR3: ASSLGTVNTEAF

V: TRBV27
J: TRBJ2-7
CDR3: ASSLLGPAYEQY

V: TRBV5-1
J: TRBJ2-1
CDR3: ASSSPGQGGNEQF

V: TRBV11-2
J: TRBJ2-1
CDR3: ASSLDRGPGGRAWNEQF

V: TRBV5-1
J: TRBJ2-1
CDR3: ASSSGLAGGNEQF

V: TRBV5-5
J: TRBJ1-4
CDR3: ASSLGQHEKLF

V: TRBV11-3
J: TRBJ1-2
CDR3: ASSLSTGQGYT

V: TRBV29-1
J: TRBJ2-1
CDR3: SADLKTGNEQF

V: TRBV6-1
J: TRBJ1-2
CDR3: ASRAEIVGYGYT

V: TRBV19
J: TRBJ2-7
CDR3: ASRDTSGLNYEQY